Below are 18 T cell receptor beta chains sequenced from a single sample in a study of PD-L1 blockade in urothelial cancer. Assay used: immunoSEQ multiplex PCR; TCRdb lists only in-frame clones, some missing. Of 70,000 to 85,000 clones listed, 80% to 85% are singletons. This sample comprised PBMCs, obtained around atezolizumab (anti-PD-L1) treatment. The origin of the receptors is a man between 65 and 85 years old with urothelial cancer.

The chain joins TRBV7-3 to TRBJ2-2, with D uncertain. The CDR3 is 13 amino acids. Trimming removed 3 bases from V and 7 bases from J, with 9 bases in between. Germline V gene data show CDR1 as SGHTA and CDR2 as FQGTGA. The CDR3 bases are TGTGCCAGCAGCTTGGCTGTTGGCGGGGAGCTGTTTTTT. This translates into CASSLAVGGELFF.

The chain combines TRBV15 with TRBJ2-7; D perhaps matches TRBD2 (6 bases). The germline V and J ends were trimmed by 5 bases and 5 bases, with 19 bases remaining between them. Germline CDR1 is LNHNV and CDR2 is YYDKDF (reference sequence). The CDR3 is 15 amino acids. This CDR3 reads CATSLTSGTPDEQYF. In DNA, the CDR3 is TGTGCCACCAGCCTGACTTCCGGGACTCCGGACGAGCAGTACTTC.

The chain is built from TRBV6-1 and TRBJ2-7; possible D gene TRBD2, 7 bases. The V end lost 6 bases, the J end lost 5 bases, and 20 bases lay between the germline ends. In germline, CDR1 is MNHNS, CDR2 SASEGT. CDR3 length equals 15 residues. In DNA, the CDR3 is TGTGCCAGCAGGAGGGAGGGGGGGGGCGGCCACGAGCAGTACTTC. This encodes CASRREGGGGHEQYF.

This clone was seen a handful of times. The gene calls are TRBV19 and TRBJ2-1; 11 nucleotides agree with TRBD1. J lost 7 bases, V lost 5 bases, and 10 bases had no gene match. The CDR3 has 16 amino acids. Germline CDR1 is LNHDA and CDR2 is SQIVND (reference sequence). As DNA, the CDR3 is TGTGCCAGTAGTTTGGGGACAGGGGGAGGGCGGAATGAGCAGTTCTTC. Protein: CASSLGTGGGRNEQFF.

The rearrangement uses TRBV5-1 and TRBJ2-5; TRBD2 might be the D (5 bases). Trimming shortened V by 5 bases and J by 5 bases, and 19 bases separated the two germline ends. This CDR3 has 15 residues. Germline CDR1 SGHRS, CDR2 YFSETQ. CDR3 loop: CASRNQVGDWETQYF. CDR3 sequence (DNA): TGCGCCAGCAGAAACCAGGTCGGGGATTGGGAGACCCAGTACTTC. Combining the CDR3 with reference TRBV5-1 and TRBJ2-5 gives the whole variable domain KAGVTQTPRYLIKTRGQQVTLSCSPISGHRSVSWYQQTPGQGLQFLFEYFSETQRNKGNFPGRFSGRQFSNSRSEMNVSTLELGDSALYLCASRNQVGDWETQYFGPGTRLLVL.

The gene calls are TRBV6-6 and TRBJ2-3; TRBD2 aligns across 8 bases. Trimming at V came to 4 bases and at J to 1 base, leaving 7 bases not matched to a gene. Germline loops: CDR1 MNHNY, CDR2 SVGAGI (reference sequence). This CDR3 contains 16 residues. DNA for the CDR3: TGTGCCAGCAGTTCCAAAGCGGGAGTTGGCACAGATACGCAGTATTTT. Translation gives CASSSKAGVGTDTQYF.

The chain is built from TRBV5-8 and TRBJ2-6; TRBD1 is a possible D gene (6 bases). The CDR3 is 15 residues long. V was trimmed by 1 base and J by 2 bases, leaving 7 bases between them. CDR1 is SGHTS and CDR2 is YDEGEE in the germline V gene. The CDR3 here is CASSLPGAGANVLTF. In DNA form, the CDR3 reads TGTGCCAGCAGCTTGCCAGGGGCTGGGGCCAACGTCCTGACTTTC.

For the CDR3, the DNA is TGTGCCAGCAGTTATCTAGCGGGGCCTAGCACAGATACGCAGTATTTT. Translating it yields CASSYLAGPSTDTQYF. The chain uses TRBV27 and TRBJ2-3; 9 bases align to TRBD2. The CDR3 consists of 16 residues. The V gene's germline CDR1 is MNHEY and CDR2 SMNVEV (reference sequence). Trimming cost V 4 bases and J 0 bases; bases outside gene matches: 5.

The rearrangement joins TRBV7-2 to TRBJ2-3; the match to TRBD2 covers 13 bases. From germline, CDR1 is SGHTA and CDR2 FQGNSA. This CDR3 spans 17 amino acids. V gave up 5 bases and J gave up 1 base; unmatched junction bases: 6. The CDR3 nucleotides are TGTGCCAGCAGCGCCGGACTAGCGGGAGTAGGCACAGATACGCAGTATTTT. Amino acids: CASSAGLAGVGTDTQYF.

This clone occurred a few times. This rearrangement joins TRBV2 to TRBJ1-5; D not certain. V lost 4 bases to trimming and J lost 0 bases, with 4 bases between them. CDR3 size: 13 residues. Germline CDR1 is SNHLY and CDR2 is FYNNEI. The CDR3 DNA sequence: TGTGCCAGCAGTGTAAATAGCAATCAGCCCCAGCATTTT. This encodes CASSVNSNQPQHF.

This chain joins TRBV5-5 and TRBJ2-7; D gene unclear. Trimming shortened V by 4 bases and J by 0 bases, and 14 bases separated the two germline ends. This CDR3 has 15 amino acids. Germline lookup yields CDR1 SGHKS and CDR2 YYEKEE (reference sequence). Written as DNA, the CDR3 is TGTGCCAGCAGCAGAGGAGTCGTAGGCTCCTACGAGCAGTACTTC. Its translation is CASSRGVVGSYEQYF.

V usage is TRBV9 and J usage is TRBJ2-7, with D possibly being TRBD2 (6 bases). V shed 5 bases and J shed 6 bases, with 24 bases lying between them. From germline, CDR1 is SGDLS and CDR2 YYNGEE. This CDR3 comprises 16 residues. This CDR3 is CASSPTYRDSPREQYF. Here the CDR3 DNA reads TGTGCCAGCAGTCCTACTTACCGGGACTCTCCTCGCGAGCAGTACTTC.

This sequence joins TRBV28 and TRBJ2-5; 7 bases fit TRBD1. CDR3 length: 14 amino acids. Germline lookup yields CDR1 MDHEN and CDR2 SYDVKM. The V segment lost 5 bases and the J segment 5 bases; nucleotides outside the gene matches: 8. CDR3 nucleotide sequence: TGTGCCAGCAGTCTCAGGGGGAATGGGGAGACCCAGTACTTC. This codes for CASSLRGNGETQYF. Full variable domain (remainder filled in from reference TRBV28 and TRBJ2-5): DVKVTQSSRYLVKRTGEKVFLECVQDMDHENMFWYRQDPGLGLRLIYFSYDVKMKEKGDIPEGYSVSREKKERFSLILESASTNQTSMYLCASSLRGNGETQYFGPGTRLLVL.

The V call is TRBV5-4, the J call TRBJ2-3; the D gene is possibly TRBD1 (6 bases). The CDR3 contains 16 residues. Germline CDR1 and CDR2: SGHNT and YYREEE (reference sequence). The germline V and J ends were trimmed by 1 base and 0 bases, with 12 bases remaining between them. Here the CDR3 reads CASSLRGGPSTDTQYF. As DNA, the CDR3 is TGTGCCAGCAGCTTGCGAGGGGGTCCTAGCACAGATACGCAGTATTTT. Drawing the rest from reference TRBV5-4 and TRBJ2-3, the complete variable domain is ETGVTQSPTHLIKTRGQQVTLRCSSQSGHNTVSWYQQALGQGPQFIFQYYREEENGRGNFPPRFSGLQFPNYSSELNVNALELDDSALYLCASSLRGGPSTDTQYFGPGTRLTVL.

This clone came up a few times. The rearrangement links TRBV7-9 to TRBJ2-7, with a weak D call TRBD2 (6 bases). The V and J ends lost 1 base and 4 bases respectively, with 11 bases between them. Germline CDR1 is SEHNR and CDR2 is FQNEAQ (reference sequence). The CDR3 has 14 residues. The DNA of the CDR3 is TGTGCCAGCAGCTTAGTTTCAGGGAGGTACGAGCAGTACTTC. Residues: CASSLVSGRYEQYF. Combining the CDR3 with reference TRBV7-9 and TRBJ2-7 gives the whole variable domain DTGVSQNPRHKITKRGQNVTFRCDPISEHNRLYWYRQTLGQGPEFLTYFQNEAQLEKSRLLSDRFSAERPKGSFSTLEIQRTEQGDSAMYLCASSLVSGRYEQYFGPGTRLTVT.

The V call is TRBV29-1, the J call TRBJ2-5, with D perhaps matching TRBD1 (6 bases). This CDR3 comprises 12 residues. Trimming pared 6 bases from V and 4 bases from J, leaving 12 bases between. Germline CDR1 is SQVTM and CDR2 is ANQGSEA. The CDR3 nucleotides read TGCAGCGTACAGGGATTGGGAGAGACCCAGTACTTC. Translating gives CSVQGLGETQYF.

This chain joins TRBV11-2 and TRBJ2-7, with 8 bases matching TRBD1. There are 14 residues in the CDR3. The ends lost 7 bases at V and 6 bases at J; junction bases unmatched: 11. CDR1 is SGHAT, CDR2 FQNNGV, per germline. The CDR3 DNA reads TGTGCCAGCAACGAACAGGGGGAACCGGCCGAGCAGTACTTC. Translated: CASNEQGEPAEQYF.

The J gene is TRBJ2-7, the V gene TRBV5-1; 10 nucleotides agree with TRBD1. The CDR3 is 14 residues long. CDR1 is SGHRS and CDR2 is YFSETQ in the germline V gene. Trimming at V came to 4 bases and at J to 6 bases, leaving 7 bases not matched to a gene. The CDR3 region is CASSPGTGEIEQYF. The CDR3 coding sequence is TGCGCCAGCAGCCCCGGGACAGGGGAAATCGAGCAGTACTTC. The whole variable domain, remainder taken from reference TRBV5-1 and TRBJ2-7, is KAGVTQTPRYLIKTRGQQVTLSCSPISGHRSVSWYQQTPGQGLQFLFEYFSETQRNKGNFPGRFSGRQFSNSRSEMNVSTLELGDSALYLCASSPGTGEIEQYFGPGTRLTVT.